These T cell receptor beta chains were read from a single sample in a study of blood T cell repertoires in COVID-19. Profiled with immunoSEQ multiplex PCR; TCRdb holds only in-frame clones, not every one. Seen here are some 44,000 clones, over 75% observed once, and the top ten hold around 2.4%. Sequencing was carried out using peripheral blood. The receptors stem from a human donor in a cohort sampled during active COVID-19. Both conserved end residues are part of each CDR3.

j_call v_call cdr3_aa
TRBJ1-1 TRBV20-1 CSASPISRDSLSAFF
TRBJ2-3 TRBV30 CAWKGLAGPDTQYF
TRBJ1-5 TRBV7-8 CASSLEAVQPQHF
TRBJ2-7 TRBV19 CASRIREVPTYEQYF
TRBJ2-5 TRBV14 CASSQGTAGAGKTQYF
TRBJ2-3 TRBV18 CASSPISSGHPTDTQYF
TRBJ1-4 TRBV28 CASRGGTENEKLFF
TRBJ2-2 TRBV27 CASSLPGFTGELFF
TRBJ2-5 TRBV7-9 CASSLVAGLETQYF
TRBJ2-7 TRBV6-5 CASSYSRQGTYEQYF
TRBJ1-1 TRBV30 CAWSGGQTHAEAFF
TRBJ2-2 TRBV7-8 CATPRSGGVGGELFF
TRBJ1-2 TRBV28 CASSLLTAYGYTF
TRBJ1-2 TRBV9 CASSAGGDYGYTF
TRBJ1-1 TRBV3-1/TRBV3-2 CASSSRRDTEAFF
TRBJ1-6 TRBV13 CASSHSNSPLHF